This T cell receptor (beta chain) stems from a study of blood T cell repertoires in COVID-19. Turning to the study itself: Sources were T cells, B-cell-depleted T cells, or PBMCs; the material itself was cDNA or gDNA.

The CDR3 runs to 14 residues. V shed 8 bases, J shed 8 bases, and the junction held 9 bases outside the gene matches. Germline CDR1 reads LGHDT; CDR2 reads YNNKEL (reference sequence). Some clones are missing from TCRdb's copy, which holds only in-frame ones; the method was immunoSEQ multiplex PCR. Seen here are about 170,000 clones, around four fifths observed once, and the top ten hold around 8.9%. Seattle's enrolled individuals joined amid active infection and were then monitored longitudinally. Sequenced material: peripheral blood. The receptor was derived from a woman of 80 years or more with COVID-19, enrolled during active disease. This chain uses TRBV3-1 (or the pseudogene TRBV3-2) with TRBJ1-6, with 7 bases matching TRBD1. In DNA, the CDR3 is TGTGCCAGCCGGAACAGGGGATCCGATTCACCCCTCCACTTT. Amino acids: CASRNRGSDSPLHF.